This record covers a single TCR beta chain. The sample belongs to a study of Ad26.COV2.S vaccination and SARS-CoV-2 variants. Only in-frame clones appear in the TCRdb table, and some are missing; sequencing was by immunoSEQ multiplex PCR. The sample lists roughly 350,000 clones, around 89% occurring once. Treatment indicated: roughly 19 received Ad26.COV2.S at low or high dose, single or two shots; about 5 received placebo; per-sample allocation not given. All samples were drawn on day 63, counting from the first vaccine or placebo injection. In germline, CDR1 is MNHNS, CDR2 SASEGT. The germline V and J ends were trimmed by 0 bases and 1 base, with 9 bases remaining between them. The CDR3 is made up of 15 amino acids.

Material: peripheral blood, obtained in a trial of Ad26.COV2.S vaccine versus placebo. The rearrangement uses TRBV6-1 and TRBJ1-1; D uncertain. The source of this sequence is a person aged 18 to 59 who received the Ad26.COV2.S COVID-19 vaccine or a placebo. CDR3 coding DNA: TGTGCCAGCAGTGAAGCAGGAAGGGCGAACACTGAAGCTTTCTTT. Encoded protein: CASSEAGRANTEAFF.